This T cell receptor (beta chain) was obtained from a study of blood T cell repertoires in COVID-19. Study-level information: Spain, Italy and the United States supplied samples that represented acute and convalescent COVID-19. The cDNA or gDNA used as material had been derived from T cells, B-cell-depleted T cells, or PBMCs.

In the original analysis: Amplification of reference gene primers provided the estimated nucleated cell counts. Produced via immunoSEQ multiplex PCR; TCRdb's table is partial and in-frame only. The DNA gave D and trimming, while V, J and clone size come from that table. Of tens of thousands of clones in the sample, about nine tenths were seen once. Sequenced: peripheral blood. The source of this sequence is a young man with acute or convalescent COVID-19.

The CDR3 is CASSVSSHFTDTQYF. The CDR3 DNA follows: TGTGCCAGCAGCGTCTCGTCTCACTTCACAGATACGCAGTATTTT. The chain employs TRBV9 and TRBJ2-3; D not certain. CDR3 size: 15 residues. Germline lookup yields CDR1 SGDLS and CDR2 YYNGEE. Trimming took 2 bases from V and 2 from J, leaving 12 bases between them.